This T cell receptor (beta chain) was sequenced for a study of cytomegalovirus exposure and HLA in healthy donors. Study summary: Previous work identified roughly 120 million unique TCR beta sequences from about 179 million T cells. Genotyping showed 81% of hundreds of donors falling in the Caucasian-associated ancestry cluster. Whole-study findings and limits: An analysis that came later showed most CMV-associated TCR beta chains appearing HLA-restricted.

The PCR contained 60 Vbeta and 13 Jbeta primers. Only in-frame clones appear in the TCRdb table, and some are missing; sequencing was by immunoSEQ multiplex PCR. The profile covers 100,000 or so clones, with more than 80% appearing a single time and approximately 6.1% taken by the ten largest. Germline assignment: CDR1 KGHSH and CDR2 LQKENI. V dropped 5 bases and J dropped 0 bases, with 10 bases sitting between them. The CDR3 has 14 amino acids. Notes on this clone: The antigen remains unidentified.

The chain uses TRBV18 and TRBJ1-1; D may be TRBD1 (6 bases). Sequencing used PBMCs. The sequence came from a man aged 18 to 30 in good health and CMV-seronegative. The CDR3 DNA sequence: TGTGCCAGCTCATCAACAGGGATGAACACTGAAGCTTTCTTT. Translating gives CASSSTGMNTEAFF.